This record looks at one T cell receptor beta chain sequence and its context. Its target antigen remains unknown. Base qualities are missing; no much larger clone stands one base away. Library preparation employed 5' RACE. TCRdb lists the instrument as Illumina HiSeq 2000. A universal primer binding site was introduced by template switching, and a unique molecular identifier was present in the final cDNA, enabling accurate counting of TCR cDNA molecules. Specific primers in the conserved constant-segment region were used to synthesize first-strand cDNA for TCR alpha and beta chains. Each cDNA library was double barcoded, with a SMART-Mk sample barcode plus Illumina barcodes, to control for contamination. TruSeq adapter sequences, together with Illumina sample barcodes, were added in two successive PCR steps. The TCR alpha and beta cDNA libraries were sequenced on the Illumina HiSeq platform using custom primers. The study's own analysis went as follows. MiGEC processed the raw reads to extract unique molecular identifiers, while MiXCR was used to determine the CDR3 positions. For each individual, recombination models were inferred using an EM algorithm with the repgenHMM and IGoR tools. Shared clonotype analysis was performed with the tcR package in R, normalizing sharing by the product of cloneset sizes. To study raw recombination free of thymic and clonal selection effects, out-of-frame nonproductive sequences were analyzed. The public reads were quality trimmed at Q25 with fastp and then assembled into clones with MiXCR by TCRdb, keeping productive beta chains. Each CDR3 protein appears once, grouped with its most common genes and DNA. These V and J calls rely on TCRdb rather than the paper's analysis. The sample table holds over 250,000 distinct CDR3 sequences, of which around 9.7% were seen once. Roughly 6.8% of the sample is in the top ten clones.

This entry is derived from a study of identical twins (TCRdb year 2016). For context, the study as a whole: The study deep-sequenced TCR alpha and beta repertoires from monozygotic twins, unrelated adults of various ages and cord blood to test whether fetal clonotypes persist. To rule out contamination, replicate twin experiments were performed at different times with different library preparation protocols. What the authors observed across the whole study: Zero-insertion analyses could be partly confounded by invariant T cells such as MAIT and iNKT, although diverse VJ usage argued against such confounding for most clonotypes. A weaker excess of twin sharing was found in beta out-of-frame sequences because the signal-to-noise ratio was lowered by fewer shared sequences. Compared with coincidental sharing between unrelated individuals, out-of-frame TCR alpha sequences shared between twins had an excess of sequences with low generation probability. Fewer insertions were carried by abundant cord blood beta clonotypes; a weaker similar trend was observed in young adult naive repertoires, while no such trend was observed in memory repertoires. Because the same donors could not be followed over many years, the conclusions relied on cross-sectional statistical analysis. In monozygotic twins, out-of-frame TCR alpha sharing was systematically underestimated by recombination models, although the models agreed with sharing between unrelated individuals.

The germline V gene specifies KGHSY as CDR1 and FQNENV as CDR2. Relative to germline, V is 2 bases shorter and J is 2 bases shorter, with 6 bases between their ends. The CDR3 runs 14 amino acids, cysteine and phenylalanine included. Only the CDR3 DNA is retained, 42 bases long and in frame from the first base. All donors were healthy Caucasians. Three pairs of female monozygotic twins, all aged roughly 18 to 29 years, made up the twin cohort. Positive isolation kits from Invitrogen were used to isolate the CD4+ and CD8+ T cell populations. These data are also associated with another study on yellow fever vaccine responses in identical twins. Drawing on the second study: According to the authors, the vaccine-induced T cell response in identical twins seemed to be partly convergent and partly specific to each individual. In the study, vaccine-responding T cell clones were precisely tracked in identical twins.

The V and J segments used are TRBV16 and TRBJ2-2, with the D segment identity uncertain. The TCR sequence derives from a woman under 30 in good health. Sequenced: CD8+ T cells sorted from blood. The sequence in DNA is TGTGCCAGCAGCCAAGCCGAAAACACCGGGGAGCTGTTTTTT. The translation is CASSQAENTGELFF. The reference TRBV16 and TRBJ2-2 proteins fill in what lies around the CDR3, so the full variable domain reads GEEVAQTPKHLVRGEGQKAKLYCAPIKGHSYVFWYQQVLKNEFKFLISFQNENVFDETGMPKERFSAKCLPNSPCSLEIQATKLEDSAVYFCASSQAENTGELFFGEGSRLTVL.